This TCR beta chain comes out of a study of T cell responses to AZD1222 COVID-19 vaccine. Across the whole study: Second doses that came at about 4 or about 12 weeks were put together.

Study-wide findings and caveats: The span of vaccine-associated CD4 TCRs extended across spike, with dominance at 160-218 and 743-854.

A note on this clone: Its antigen is unidentified.

The protocol was immunoSEQ multiplex PCR, while the TCRdb copy is restricted to in-frame clones and leaves out a portion. The sample consists of about 150,000 clones, about nine tenths of them appearing once. The CDR3 extends over 14 amino acids. Trimming cost V 0 bases and J 1 base, with 8 bases left between them. From germline, CDR1 is SGHRS and CDR2 YFSETQ. This TCR was recovered from an adult in good health. V and J are TRBV5-1 and TRBJ2-7; no clear D. The sequencing here drew on peripheral blood, taken on day 0 of AZD1222 vaccination. The CDR3 is CASSLVTESYEQYF. The CDR3 region has the DNA TGCGCCAGCAGCTTGGTAACAGAGTCCTACGAGCAGTACTTC.